These 5 T cell receptor beta chains came from one sample sequenced in a study of blood T cell repertoires in COVID-19. Clones were sequenced by immunoSEQ multiplex PCR, and TCRdb holds only the in-frame ones, with some missing. Altogether roughly 200,000 clones are present, around 80% being singletons, with the ten largest covering roughly 14%. Specimen: peripheral blood. The receptor set was obtained from a man in his fifties or sixties who had recovered from COVID-19.

In its sample, this clone was seen once. The rearrangement links TRBV6-4 to TRBJ2-1; a possible D gene is TRBD2 (5 bases). Trimming cost V 8 bases and J 0 bases, with 11 bases left between them. This CDR3 comprises 14 residues. The germline V gene encodes CDR1 MRHNA and CDR2 SNTAGT. As DNA, the CDR3 is TGTGCCAGCGCTCGGGAATACTCCTACAATGAGCAGTTCTTC. Translation: CASAREYSYNEQFF.

This clone appeared once. This chain connects TRBV6-5 to TRBJ1-6, with D perhaps matching TRBD1 (5 bases). From germline, CDR1 is MNHEY and CDR2 SVGAGI. Deletions cut 9 bases from V and 9 bases from J, with 12 bases between. The CDR3 runs to 12 residues. The CDR3 bases are TGTGCCAGTGGGACTGGGAGTTCACCCCTCCACTTT. Encoded protein: CASGTGSSPLHF.

This chain joins TRBV9 and TRBJ2-7, with 7 bases identical to TRBD2. The germline V gene encodes CDR1 SGDLS and CDR2 YYNGEE. CDR3 length: 15 residues. J gave up 4 bases and V 8 bases, and 15 bases lay outside the gene matches. The chain's CDR3 is CASSESAGVVYEQYF. CDR3 sequence (DNA): TGTGCCAGTTCCGAGAGCGCGGGAGTCGTATACGAGCAGTACTTC.

Only a few counts were recorded for this clone. V usage is TRBV28 and J usage is TRBJ1-1, with D possibly being TRBD1 (6 bases). Looked up from germline, CDR1 is MDHEN and CDR2 is SYDVKM. V dropped 5 bases and J dropped 4 bases, with 11 bases sitting between them. The CDR3 runs 13 residues. The DNA of the CDR3 is TGTGCCAGCAGTCTGGGGGCGGGCACTGAAGCTTTCTTT. Translated: CASSLGAGTEAFF.

V usage is TRBV10-2 and J usage is TRBJ2-1; TRBD2 matches 9 bases. This CDR3 has 15 residues. After removal of 6 bases from V and 1 base from J, the junction contained 4 bases not matched to a gene. Looked up from germline, CDR1 is WSHSY and CDR2 is SAAADI. CDR3 protein: CASRIAGESYNEQFF. In nucleotides, the CDR3 is TGCGCCAGCAGAATAGCGGGGGAATCCTACAATGAGCAGTTCTTC.